The clone carrying this T cell receptor beta chain was found a few times. Its matching antigen is unknown. This sample is part of a study of identical twins. Findings and caveats of the study: Because invariant MAIT and iNKT cells could be present, zero-insertion analyses could be partly confounded. Whereas memory repertoires showed no such difference, abundant cord blood beta clonotypes carried fewer insertions. The study drew conclusions from cross-sectional statistical analysis, not from following the same donors.

There were only healthy Caucasians among the donors. Per the germline V gene, CDR1 is DFQATT and CDR2 is SNEGSKA (reference sequence). V lost 6 bases to trimming and J lost 5 bases; unmatched junction nucleotides: 5. The length of the CDR3 is 13 residues. MiXCR, run by TCRdb on the 5' RACE reads, gives a single entry per CDR3 protein. Of nearly 900,000 distinct CDR3 sequences in the sample, 10% to 15% were seen once. Another study also made use of these data, one on yellow fever vaccine responses in identical twins.

The source of this sequence is a woman younger than 35 in good health. Input material: PBMCs. The chain carries TRBV20-1 and TRBJ2-2; 8 bases align to TRBD1. CDR3 protein: CSAATGGTGELFF. Here the CDR3 DNA reads TGCAGTGCCGCCACAGGGGGGACCGGGGAGCTGTTTTTT.